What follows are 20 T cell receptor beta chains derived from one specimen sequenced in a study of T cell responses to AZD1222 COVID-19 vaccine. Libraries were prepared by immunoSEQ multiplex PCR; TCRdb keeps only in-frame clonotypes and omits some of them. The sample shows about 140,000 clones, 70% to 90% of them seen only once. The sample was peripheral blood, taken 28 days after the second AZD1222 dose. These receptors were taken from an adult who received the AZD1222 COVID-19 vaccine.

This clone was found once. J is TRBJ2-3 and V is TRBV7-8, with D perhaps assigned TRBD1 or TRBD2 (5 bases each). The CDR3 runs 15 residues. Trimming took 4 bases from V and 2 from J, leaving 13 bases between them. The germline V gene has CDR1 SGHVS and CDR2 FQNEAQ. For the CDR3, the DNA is TGTGCCAGCAGCTCGAGCTGGGGGAACACAGATACGCAGTATTTT. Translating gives CASSSSWGNTDTQYF.

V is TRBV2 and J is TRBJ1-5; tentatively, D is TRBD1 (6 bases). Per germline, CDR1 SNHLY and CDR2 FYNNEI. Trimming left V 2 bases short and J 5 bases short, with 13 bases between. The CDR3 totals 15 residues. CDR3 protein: CASSEQGLRDQPQHF. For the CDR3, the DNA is TGTGCCAGCAGTGAACAGGGGCTACGAGATCAGCCCCAGCATTTT.

CDR3 in amino acids: CASSRDSSGNTIYF. CDR3 nucleotides: TGTGCCAGCTCACGGGACAGCTCTGGAAACACCATATATTTT. The chain has TRBV18 and TRBJ1-3; 7 nucleotides line up with TRBD1. The CDR3 length is 14 residues. Losses at the gene ends were 4 bases for V and 0 bases for J; bases not matched to a gene: 0. CDR1 KGHSH and CDR2 LQKENI come from the germline V gene.

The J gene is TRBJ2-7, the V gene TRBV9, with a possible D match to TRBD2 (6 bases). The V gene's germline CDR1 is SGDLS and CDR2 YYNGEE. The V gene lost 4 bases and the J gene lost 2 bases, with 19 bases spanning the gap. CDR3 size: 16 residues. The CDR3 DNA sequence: TGTGCCAGCAGCCCCGGGTTGAGAGGAGGGGCCTACGAGCAGTACTTC. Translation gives CASSPGLRGGAYEQYF.

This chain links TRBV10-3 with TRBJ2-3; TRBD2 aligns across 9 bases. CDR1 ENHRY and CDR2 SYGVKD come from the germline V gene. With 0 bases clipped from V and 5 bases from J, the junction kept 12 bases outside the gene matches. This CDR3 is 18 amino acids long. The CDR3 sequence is CAISESTFSGRDLDTQYF. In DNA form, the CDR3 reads TGTGCCATCAGTGAGTCGACCTTTAGCGGGAGAGATCTAGATACGCAGTATTTT.

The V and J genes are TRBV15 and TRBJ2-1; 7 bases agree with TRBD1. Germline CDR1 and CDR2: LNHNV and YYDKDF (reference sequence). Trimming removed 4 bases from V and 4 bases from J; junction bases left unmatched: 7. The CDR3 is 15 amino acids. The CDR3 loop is CATSKTGTAYNEQFF. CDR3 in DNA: TGTGCCACCAGCAAAACCGGGACAGCTTACAATGAGCAGTTCTTC.

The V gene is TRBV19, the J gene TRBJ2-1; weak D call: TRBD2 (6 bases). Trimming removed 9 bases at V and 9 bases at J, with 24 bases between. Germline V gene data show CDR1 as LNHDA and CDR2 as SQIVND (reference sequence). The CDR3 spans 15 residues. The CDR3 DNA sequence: TGTGCCAGCAGCACTCTAACAAACCTCGGGGGTGAGCAGTTCTTC. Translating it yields CASSTLTNLGGEQFF.

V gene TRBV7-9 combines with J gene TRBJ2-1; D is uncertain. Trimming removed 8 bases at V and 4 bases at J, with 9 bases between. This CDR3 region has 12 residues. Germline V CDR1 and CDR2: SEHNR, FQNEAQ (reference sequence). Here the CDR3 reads CASLGRYNEQFF. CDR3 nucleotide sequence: TGTGCCAGCCTGGGCCGGTACAATGAGCAGTTCTTC.

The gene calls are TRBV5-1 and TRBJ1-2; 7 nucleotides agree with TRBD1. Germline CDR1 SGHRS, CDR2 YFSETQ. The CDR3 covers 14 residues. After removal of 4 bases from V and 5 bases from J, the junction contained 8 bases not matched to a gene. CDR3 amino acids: CASSRDSRDYGYTF. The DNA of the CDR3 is TGCGCCAGCAGCAGGGACAGCCGAGATTATGGCTACACCTTC. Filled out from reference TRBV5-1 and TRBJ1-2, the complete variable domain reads KAGVTQTPRYLIKTRGQQVTLSCSPISGHRSVSWYQQTPGQGLQFLFEYFSETQRNKGNFPGRFSGRQFSNSRSEMNVSTLELGDSALYLCASSRDSRDYGYTFGSGTRLTVV.

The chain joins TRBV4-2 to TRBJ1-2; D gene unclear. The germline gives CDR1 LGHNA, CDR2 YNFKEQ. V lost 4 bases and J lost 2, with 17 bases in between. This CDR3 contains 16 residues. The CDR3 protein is CASSPRGSPGNYGYTF. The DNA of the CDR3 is TGTGCCAGCAGCCCTAGAGGGTCCCCCGGGAACTATGGCTACACCTTC.

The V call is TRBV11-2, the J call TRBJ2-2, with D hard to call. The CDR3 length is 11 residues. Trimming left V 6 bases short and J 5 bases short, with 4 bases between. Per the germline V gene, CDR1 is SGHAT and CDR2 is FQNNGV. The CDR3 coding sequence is TGTGCCAGCAGAATAACCGGGGAGCTGTTTTTT. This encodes CASRITGELFF.

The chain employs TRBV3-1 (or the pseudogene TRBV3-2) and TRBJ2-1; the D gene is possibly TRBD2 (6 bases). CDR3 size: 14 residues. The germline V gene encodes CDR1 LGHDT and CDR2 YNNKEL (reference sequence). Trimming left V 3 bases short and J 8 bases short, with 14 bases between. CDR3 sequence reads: CASSHTGVEYEQFF. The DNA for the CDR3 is TGTGCCAGCAGCCACACGGGAGTCGAGTATGAGCAGTTCTTC.

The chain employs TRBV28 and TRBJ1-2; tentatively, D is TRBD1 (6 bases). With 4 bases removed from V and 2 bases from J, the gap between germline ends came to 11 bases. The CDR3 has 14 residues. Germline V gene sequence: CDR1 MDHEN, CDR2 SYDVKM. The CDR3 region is CASSWAGENYGYTF. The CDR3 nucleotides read TGTGCCAGCAGTTGGGCAGGGGAGAACTATGGCTACACCTTC.

Here the CDR3 DNA reads TGTGCCAGTAGTATAAAAGTGGGGGACACTGAAGCTTTCTTT. This gives the protein CASSIKVGDTEAFF. The rearrangement uses TRBV19 and TRBJ1-1; D may be TRBD1 (5 bases). Germline V gene sequence: CDR1 LNHDA, CDR2 SQIVND (reference sequence). The V and J ends lost 2 bases and 3 bases respectively, with 10 bases between them. The CDR3 is made up of 14 amino acids.

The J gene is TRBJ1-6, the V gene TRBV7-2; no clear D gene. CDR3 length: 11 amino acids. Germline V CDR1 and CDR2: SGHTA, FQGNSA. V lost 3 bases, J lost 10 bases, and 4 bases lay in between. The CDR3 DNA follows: TGTGCCAGCAGCTTTGGGTCACCCCTCCACTTT. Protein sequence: CASSFGSPLHF.

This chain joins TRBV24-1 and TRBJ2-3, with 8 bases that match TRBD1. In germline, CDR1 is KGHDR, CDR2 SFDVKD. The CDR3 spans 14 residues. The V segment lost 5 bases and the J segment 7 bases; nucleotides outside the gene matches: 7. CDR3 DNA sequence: TGTGCCACCAGTGCTGGGGGGACAGGTCATACGCAGTATTTT. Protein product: CATSAGGTGHTQYF.

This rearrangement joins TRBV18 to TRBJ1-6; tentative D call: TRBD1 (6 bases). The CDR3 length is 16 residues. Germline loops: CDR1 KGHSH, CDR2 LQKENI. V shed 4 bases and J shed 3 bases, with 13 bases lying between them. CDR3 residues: CASSLSRTDYNSPLHF. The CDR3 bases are TGTGCCAGCTCACTCTCCCGGACAGACTATAATTCACCCCTCCACTTT.

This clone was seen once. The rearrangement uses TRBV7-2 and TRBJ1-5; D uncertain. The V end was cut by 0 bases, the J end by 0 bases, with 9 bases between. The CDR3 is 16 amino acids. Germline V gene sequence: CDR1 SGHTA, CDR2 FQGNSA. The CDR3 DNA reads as TGTGCCAGCAGCTTAGCAGGTGGCTTTAGCAATCAGCCCCAGCATTTT. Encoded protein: CASSLAGGFSNQPQHF.

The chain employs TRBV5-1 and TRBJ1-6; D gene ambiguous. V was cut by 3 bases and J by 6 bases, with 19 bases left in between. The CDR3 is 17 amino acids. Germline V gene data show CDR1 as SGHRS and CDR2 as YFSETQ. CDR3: CASSSSAETTLNSPLHF. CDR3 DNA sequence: TGCGCCAGCAGCTCCTCCGCAGAGACTACCCTTAATTCACCCCTCCACTTT.

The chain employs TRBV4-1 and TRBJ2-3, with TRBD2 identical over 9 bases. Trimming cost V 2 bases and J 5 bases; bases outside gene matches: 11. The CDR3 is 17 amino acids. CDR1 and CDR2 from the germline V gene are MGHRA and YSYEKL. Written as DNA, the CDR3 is TGCGCCAGCAGCCAAAGGGGCGGGGGGGACAGTGGAGATACGCAGTATTTT. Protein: CASSQRGGGDSGDTQYF.